The source of this T cell receptor (beta chain) is a study of T cell responses to AZD1222 COVID-19 vaccine. Study observations and caveats: Across the whole spike, CD4 TCRs peaked at regions 160-218 and 743-854.

Profiling relied on immunoSEQ multiplex PCR, and the TCRdb table lists in-frame clones only, not all of them. This sample yields around 70,000 clones, of which 86% are seen a single time; roughly 2.7% belongs to the top ten. V lost 3 bases and J lost 1, with 16 bases in between. This CDR3 spans 17 amino acids. Germline lookup yields CDR1 KGHSH and CDR2 LQKENI. Note on this clone: Antigen unknown.

The J gene is TRBJ1-3, the V gene TRBV18; D call uncertain. The origin of this receptor is an adult in good health. The starting material was peripheral blood, obtained on day 0 of AZD1222 vaccination. In nucleotides, the CDR3 is TGTGCCAGCTCACCCAAGGTGGCAGACACTTCTGGAAACACCATATATTTT. Translated, it gives CASSPKVADTSGNTIYF.